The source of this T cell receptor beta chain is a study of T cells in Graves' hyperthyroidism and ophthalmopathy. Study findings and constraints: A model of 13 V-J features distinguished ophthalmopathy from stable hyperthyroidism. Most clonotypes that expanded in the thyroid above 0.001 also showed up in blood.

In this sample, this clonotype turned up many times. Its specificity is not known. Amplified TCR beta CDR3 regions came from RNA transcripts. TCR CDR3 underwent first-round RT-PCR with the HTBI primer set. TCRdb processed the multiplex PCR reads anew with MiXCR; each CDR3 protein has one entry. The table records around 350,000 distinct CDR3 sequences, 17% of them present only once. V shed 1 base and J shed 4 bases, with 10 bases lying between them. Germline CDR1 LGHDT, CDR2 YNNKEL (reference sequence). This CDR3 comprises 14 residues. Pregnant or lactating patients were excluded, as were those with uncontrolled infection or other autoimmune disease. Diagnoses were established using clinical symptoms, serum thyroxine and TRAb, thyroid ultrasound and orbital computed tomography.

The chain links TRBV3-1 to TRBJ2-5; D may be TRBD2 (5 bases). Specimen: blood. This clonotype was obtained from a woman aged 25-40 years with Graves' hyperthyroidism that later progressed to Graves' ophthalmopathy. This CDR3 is CASSQALGGETQYF. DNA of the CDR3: TGTGCCAGCAGCCAAGCACTAGGAGGAGAGACCCAGTACTTC.